Sequencing of this T cell receptor beta chain was carried out in a study of CD8+CD57+ T cells in acquired aplastic anemia (dated by TCRdb to 2016 to 2019). In the study overall: A mean of 3.2 ug of DNA, ranging from roughly 0.2 to 27.4 ug, was extracted from sorted CD4+ and CD8+ cells. Mean read counts for healthy donor samples were approximately 10 million for CD4+ cells and 11.0 million for CD8+ cells.

In the study, sorted CD4+ and CD8+ blood T cells from patients with severe aplastic anemia and from healthy subjects underwent deep sequencing of TCR repertoires. Ficoll-Paque density gradient centrifugation was used to isolate peripheral blood mononuclear cells. Before DNA extraction, CD4+ and CD8+ T cells were sorted by FACS or by magnetic beads. Results the study describes overall, beyond this receptor: Patients and healthy controls showed no significant difference in CD8+ Simpson's diversity (P=0.060). Roughly 29 CD8+ CDR3 sequences were found to be shared between patients and controls, but these sequences appeared to be highly expressed in patients and within the immunodominant clones of the patients.

Comment on this clonotype: Its antigen remains unidentified. Per-base quality was not reported, and no clone a single base away is much larger than it.

Profiling of TCR beta VDJ combinations and CDR3 sequences used genomic DNA as the template. TCR repertoire sequencing was run on an Illumina HiSeq 2000. Processing in the source paper ran as follows. TRBV/TRBJ rearrangement plots, CDR3 size and DJ length profiles, and Simpson's diversity index were used to evaluate the repertoires. Whichever DNA sequence was most abundant in the deep sequencing data was defined as the immunodominant clone. CDR3 amino acid sequences were checked for sharing across subjects and were also compared against the VDJdb database and published repertoires. TCRdb applied fastp at Q25 and MiXCR to the public reads, then kept only in-frame beta chains. Each CDR3 protein gets just one entry, which takes the most common genes and DNA from the rows behind it. These V and J calls originate from TCRdb's pipeline instead of the authors' own analysis. This sample gives about 170,000 distinct CDR3 sequences in total; about 64% of them show up just once. Together, the top ten hold about 48% of the sample.

The CDR3 goes from the cysteine to the phenylalanine over 15 residues. Kept here is only the CDR3 DNA, which spans 45 bases and is read in frame from base 1. CDR1 LNHNV and CDR2 YYDKDF were looked up in the germline V gene (reference sequence). The junction carries 8 bases between V and J, which are trimmed by 0 bases and 2 bases respectively. The receptor was derived from a human donor in good health. Material for sequencing was sorted CD4+, CD8+, or CD8+CD57+ T cells (not recorded which) from PBMCs. The chain employs TRBV15 and TRBJ2-1; the D gene assignment is ambiguous. For the CDR3, the sequence is CATSRDLGTYNEQFF. The DNA sequence is TGTGCCACCAGCAGAGACCTAGGGACCTACAATGAGCAGTTCTTC.